The sequence of this TCR beta chain was determined in a study of blood T cell repertoires in COVID-19. Participants reported their clinical history, and cohort assignment relied on those reports. There are 18 residues in the CDR3. CDR1 is MDHEN, CDR2 SYDVKM, per germline. The ends lost 4 bases at V and 1 base at J; junction bases unmatched: 6. Method: immunoSEQ multiplex PCR; TCRdb's copy keeps in-frame clones and lacks some. The sample yields over 150,000 clones, just over 85% seen once. This chain joins TRBV28 and TRBJ2-3, with 15 bases lining up with TRBD2. Sequenced sample: PBMCs or T cells enriched from blood (not recorded which). This clonotype was sampled from a woman younger than 35 who had recovered from COVID-19. In DNA form, the CDR3 reads TGTGCCAGCAGTTCAGGACTAGCGGGAGGGCCCGGCACAGATACGCAGTATTTT. It translates to CASSSGLAGGPGTDTQYF.